The entry below gives a single T cell receptor (beta chain) sequence along with its context. The data originate from a study of shared clonotypes between healthy human individuals. At the level of the study: There were three CD4 naive, three CD4 memory, two CD8 naive and one CD8 memory plates per donor.

Repertoires were generated with immunoSEQ multiplex PCR, while TCRdb's copy carries only in-frame clones and drops some. The table includes over a million clones, roughly 74% detected once. The CDR3 runs 13 residues. Germline assignment: CDR1 MGHRA and CDR2 YSYEKL. Trimming left V 0 bases short and J 4 bases short, with 4 bases between. The sample was memory CD4+ T cells from PBMCs. Subset: CD45RA-negative fraction. This receptor was obtained from a man aged 18 to 30 in good health. Some clones in this sample may be carry-over from other donors' samples. The chain is built from TRBV4-1 and TRBJ2-1; no definite D call. This CDR3 reads CASSQERYNEQFF. The DNA for the CDR3 is TGCGCCAGCAGCCAAGAGAGGTACAATGAGCAGTTCTTC.